Listed here are 32 T cell receptor beta chains from one sample, sequenced in a study of T cell repertoires in cytomegalovirus infection. From the reads, TCRdb called clonotypes with MiXCR, one entry per CDR3 protein. The sample includes about 460,000 distinct CDR3 sequences, about 11% of them seen just once. Sequenced: PBMCs. These receptors were obtained from a human donor in good health (CMV status not recorded). Some clones in this sample may be carry-over from other donors' samples.

The chain carries TRBV12-3 or TRBV12-4 and TRBJ2-3, with 10 nucleotides matching TRBD2. V gave up 3 bases and J gave up 6 bases; unmatched junction bases: 6. CDR3 length equals 15 residues. The chain's CDR3 is CASSLVVSGGDTQYF. The CDR3 region has the DNA TGTGCCAGCAGTTTGGTGGTTAGCGGGGGGGATACGCAGTATTTT.

This clonotype was counted at least ten times. The genes are TRBV7-8 and TRBJ2-5, with 10 bases lining up with TRBD1. The CDR3 contains 14 residues. Germline V CDR1 and CDR2: SGHVS, FQNEAQ. J was trimmed by 12 bases and V by 1 base; bases with no gene match: 8. CDR3 nucleotide sequence: TGTGCCAGCAGCTTAGGACAGGGGGCCTGGGCGAAGTACTTC. Its protein product is CASSLGQGAWAKYF.

The table lists this clonotype with many counts. This chain uses TRBV7-9 with TRBJ1-1; maybe TRBD1 (5 bases). CDR3 length: 14 residues. V shed 6 bases and J shed 2 bases, with 13 bases lying between them. CDR1 is SEHNR and CDR2 is FQNEAQ in the germline V gene (reference sequence). The CDR3 DNA reads as TGTGCCAGCAGTTCTCAGGGAGGCAACACTGAAGCTTTCTTT. Translation gives CASSSQGGNTEAFF.

Remarks on this clonotype: This may arise from a read error, as a much more abundant clone is one base away. The chain combines TRBV27 with TRBJ1-5; weak D call: TRBD1 (5 bases). Trimming pared 6 bases from V and 4 bases from J, leaving 10 bases between. Germline CDR1 and CDR2: MNHEY and SMNVEV (reference sequence). The CDR3 is 13 amino acids. For the CDR3, the DNA is TGTGCCAGCAGCCCCGGGGCAAATCAGCCCCAGCATTTT. It translates to CASSPGANQPQHF.

There are many counts of this clonotype. The V call is TRBV12-3 or TRBV12-4, the J call TRBJ1-2, with D possibly being TRBD1 (6 bases). Trimming took off 6 bases at V and 8 bases at J, with 13 bases between the two ends. The CDR3 extends over 12 amino acids. This CDR3 is CASRYRVSGYTF. CDR3 sequence (DNA): TGTGCCAGCAGATACAGGGTGTCCGGCTACACCTTC.

This clonotype came up many times. This chain connects TRBV12-3 or TRBV12-4 to TRBJ1-2; 7 positions match TRBD1. This CDR3 spans 13 amino acids. With 6 bases clipped from V and 7 bases from J, the junction kept 8 bases outside the gene matches. The CDR3 region is CASRPQGSGGYTF. DNA for the CDR3: TGTGCCAGCAGGCCACAGGGGAGCGGTGGCTACACCTTC.

Only a few counts were recorded for this clonotype. The rearrangement uses TRBV19 and TRBJ2-2; possible D gene TRBD2, 6 bases. Trimming stripped 6 bases from V and 6 bases from J, with 20 bases between. The germline gives CDR1 LNHDA, CDR2 SQIVND (reference sequence). CDR3 length equals 16 residues. The CDR3 here is CASSLRPGWEAGELFF. In DNA form, the CDR3 reads TGTGCCAGTAGCTTAAGGCCGGGGTGGGAGGCCGGGGAGCTGTTTTTT.

This clonotype was recorded many times. The V gene is TRBV24-1, the J gene TRBJ2-2; D ambiguous. V gave up 5 bases and J gave up 4 bases, with 7 bases separating them. Germline CDR1 KGHDR, CDR2 SFDVKD. The CDR3 consists of 13 residues. CDR3 DNA sequence: TGTGCCACCAGTGGAGGAAGCACCGGGGAGCTGTTTTTT. The encoded protein is CATSGGSTGELFF.

This clonotype was observed many times. This chain joins TRBV7-2 and TRBJ2-3; a possible D gene is TRBD2 (6 bases). This CDR3 contains 15 residues. V lost 2 bases and J lost 5, with 14 bases in between. Germline-derived CDR1 and CDR2 are SGHTA and FQGNSA. CDR3 amino acids: CASSLMVSGGDTQYF. The CDR3 nucleotides read TGTGCCAGCAGCTTAATGGTTAGCGGTGGAGATACGCAGTATTTT. The variable domain in full, with the rest retrieved from reference TRBV7-2 and TRBJ2-3, is GAGVSQSPSNKVTEKGKDVELRCDPISGHTALYWYRQSLGQGLEFLIYFQGNSAPDKSGLPSDRFSAERTGGSVSTLTIQRTQQEDSAVYLCASSLMVSGGDTQYFGPGTRLTVL.

The chain uses TRBV7-9 and TRBJ1-1; D unclear. Germline CDR1 SEHNR, CDR2 FQNEAQ (reference sequence). The CDR3 spans 13 residues. With 7 bases removed from V and 1 base from J, the gap between germline ends came to 10 bases. CDR3 region: CASTGWENTEAFF. The DNA of the CDR3 is TGTGCCAGCACGGGGTGGGAGAACACTGAAGCTTTCTTT.

This clonotype was found many times. This chain joins TRBV19 and TRBJ2-7; 9 nucleotides match TRBD2. V was clipped by 5 bases and J by 3 bases; unmatched bases: 8. Germline CDR1 is LNHDA and CDR2 is SQIVND (reference sequence). The CDR3 runs 15 residues. In DNA form, the CDR3 reads TGTGCCAGTAGTCCGTTAGGACTAGCGATCTACGAGCAGTACTTC. Residues: CASSPLGLAIYEQYF.

This clonotype was seen ten or more times. The chain carries TRBV19 and TRBJ1-5, with D hard to call. Looked up from germline, CDR1 is LNHDA and CDR2 is SQIVND (reference sequence). The V end was cut by 0 bases, the J end by 7 bases, with 7 bases between. This CDR3 spans 13 amino acids. CDR3 sequence reads: CASSIDREQPQHF. In DNA, the CDR3 is TGTGCCAGTAGTATAGACAGAGAGCAGCCCCAGCATTTT.

Many counts were recorded for this clonotype. The chain couples TRBV6-2 or TRBV6-3 to TRBJ2-7; TRBD2 aligns across 9 bases. CDR1 is MNHEY, CDR2 SVGEGT, per germline. The CDR3 contains 15 residues. V trimming: 5 bases; J trimming: 2 bases; junction bases outside the gene matches: 7. DNA of the CDR3: TGTGCCAGCAGTCGGGGCGGGAGGGGGCCCTACGAGCAGTACTTC. Translation: CASSRGGRGPYEQYF.

Ten or more counts support this clonotype. This chain uses TRBV12-3 or TRBV12-4 with TRBJ2-5; D gene uncertain. The CDR3 runs 13 residues. The V and J ends lost 3 bases and 1 base respectively, with 6 bases between them. The CDR3 region has the DNA TGTGCCAGCAGTTTGGCTGCCCAAGAGACCCAGTACTTC. Residues: CASSLAAQETQYF.

Ten or more counts support this clonotype. An end of the junction does not agree with germline; a read error may underlie this. This chain links TRBV20-1 with TRBJ2-3, with D tentatively TRBD1 (6 bases). In germline, CDR1 is DFQATT, CDR2 SNEGSKA (reference sequence). CDR3 length: 15 residues. CDR3: CSARVRVGDTYTQYF. CDR3 coding DNA: TGCAGTGCTAGAGTTCGAGTGGGGGACACATATACGCAGTATTTT.

This clonotype was seen at least ten times. The V and J genes are TRBV12-3 or TRBV12-4 and TRBJ1-5; TRBD1 matches at 10 bases. Germline trimming cut 4 bases from V and 7 bases from J; bases unmatched to any gene: 7. This CDR3 has 15 amino acids. The CDR3 reads CASSSPLTGGQPQHF. In nucleotides, the CDR3 is TGTGCCAGCAGTTCTCCTCTGACAGGGGGCCAGCCCCAGCATTTT.

This clonotype was seen repeatedly, ten times or more. The rearrangement joins TRBV10-3 to TRBJ2-1; the D gene is possibly TRBD2 (5 bases). Trimming stripped 6 bases from V and 5 bases from J, with 17 bases between. The CDR3 has 15 amino acids. CDR1 and CDR2 from the germline V gene are ENHRY and SYGVKD. The CDR3 loop is CAIRATTSGNNEQFF. The CDR3 region has the DNA TGTGCCATCAGGGCCACAACAAGCGGTAACAATGAGCAGTTCTTC.

Many counts were recorded for this clonotype. The rearrangement links TRBV6-6 to TRBJ2-7, with 8 nucleotides matching TRBD2. With 2 bases clipped from V and 0 bases from J, the junction kept 3 bases outside the gene matches. CDR3 length equals 15 residues. The V gene's germline CDR1 is MNHNY and CDR2 SVGAGI (reference sequence). This chain's CDR3 is CASSYKAGASYEQYF. The CDR3 DNA reads as TGTGCCAGCAGTTACAAAGCGGGGGCCTCCTACGAGCAGTACTTC.

This clonotype was seen a few times. This CDR3 reads CAAGVGDQPQHF. As DNA, the CDR3 is TGTGCCGCGGGAGTGGGCGATCAGCCCCAGCATTTT. The gene calls are TRBV6-8 and TRBJ1-5; D unresolved. Germline loops: CDR1 MNHGY, CDR2 SAAAGT. V lost 11 bases and J 5 bases, leaving 13 bases between the germline ends. The CDR3 spans 12 residues.

This clonotype was observed many times. CDR3 sequence reads: CASSYSNKGENDNEQFF. The CDR3 region has the DNA TGTGCCAGCAGTTACTCAAATAAGGGGGAGAATGACAATGAGCAGTTCTTC. The chain joins TRBV6-5 to TRBJ2-1; perhaps TRBD1 as D (6 bases). CDR1 is MNHEY and CDR2 is SVGAGI in the germline V gene. The CDR3 length is 17 residues. Trimming took 0 bases from V and 5 from J, leaving 17 bases between them.

The sample holds many counts of this clonotype. This sequence joins TRBV28 and TRBJ1-4, with no clear D. This CDR3 contains 13 residues. The germline CDR1 and CDR2 sequences are MDHEN and SYDVKM. Trimming shortened V by 10 bases and J by 0 bases, and 9 bases separated the two germline ends. The CDR3 coding sequence is TGTGCCACCTTCAGCGCAACTAATGAAAAACTGTTTTTT. Translation gives CATFSATNEKLFF. Using reference TRBV28 and TRBJ1-4 for the parts outside the CDR3, the full variable domain is DVKVTQSSRYLVKRTGEKVFLECVQDMDHENMFWYRQDPGLGLRLIYFSYDVKMKEKGDIPEGYSVSREKKERFSLILESASTNQTSMYLCATFSATNEKLFFGSGTQLSVL.

This clonotype was counted ten times or more. The chain combines TRBV14 with TRBJ2-2; the D gene could be TRBD1 or TRBD2 (6 bases each). In germline, CDR1 is SGHDN, CDR2 FVKESK. V was trimmed by 4 bases and J by 4 bases, leaving 13 bases between them. The CDR3 is 15 amino acids. The CDR3 loop reads CASSPGRGVTGELFF. The CDR3 DNA reads TGTGCCAGCAGCCCAGGAAGGGGGGTCACCGGGGAGCTGTTTTTT.

The sample holds many counts of this clonotype. The rearrangement uses TRBV5-5 and TRBJ2-5; D tentatively fits TRBD1 or TRBD2 (5 bases each). The CDR3 is made up of 14 amino acids. The V and J ends lost 2 bases and 6 bases respectively, with 14 bases between them. Germline V gives CDR1 SGHKS, CDR2 YYEKEE (reference sequence). The chain's CDR3 is CASSFAPGTQTQYF. In DNA form, the CDR3 reads TGTGCCAGCAGCTTCGCGCCCGGGACGCAGACCCAGTACTTC.

This clonotype was seen more than once but under ten times. The chain is built from TRBV20-1 and TRBJ2-1; tentative D call: TRBD2 (5 bases). Germline CDR1 reads DFQATT; CDR2 reads SNEGSKA (reference sequence). The CDR3 length is 13 residues. V was pared by 2 bases and J by 8 bases, with 13 bases between. CDR3 in amino acids: CSARIGGRDEQFF. In DNA form, the CDR3 reads TGCAGTGCTAGAATTGGCGGGCGCGATGAGCAGTTCTTC.

This clonotype occurred many times. The chain recombines TRBV7-2 with TRBJ2-1, with TRBD2 matching 8 bases. The germline V gene encodes CDR1 SGHTA and CDR2 FQGNSA. Losses at the gene ends were 1 base for V and 6 bases for J; bases not matched to a gene: 11. The CDR3 extends over 17 amino acids. This CDR3 is CASSLGPGAGGVNEQFF. The CDR3, as DNA: TGTGCCAGCAGCTTAGGACCTGGGGCGGGGGGCGTCAATGAGCAGTTCTTC.

Notes on this clonotype: This sequence may be a read error, since a much larger clone differs from it by one base. The CDR3, as DNA: TGTGCCAGCAGCCCCGTAGGCGGTACATCATATGGCTACACCTTC. It is translated as CASSPVGGTSYGYTF. J is TRBJ1-2 and V is TRBV7-6; D gene ambiguous. Per germline, CDR1 SGHVS and CDR2 FNYEAQ. V dropped 5 bases and J dropped 5 bases, with 18 bases sitting between them. The CDR3 loop spans 15 amino acids. The full variable domain, with the rest looked up from reference TRBV7-6 and TRBJ1-2, is GAGVSQSPRYKVTKRGQDVALRCDPISGHVSLYWYRQALGQGPEFLTYFNYEAQQDKSGLPNDRFSAERPEGSISTLTIQRTEQRDSAMYRCASSPVGGTSYGYTFGSGTRLTVV.

This clonotype was counted ten times or more. The J gene is TRBJ1-6, the V gene TRBV2, with D maybe TRBD1 (5 bases). Germline V gene data show CDR1 as SNHLY and CDR2 as FYNNEI. Between the trimmed V and J ends, which lost 1 base and 14 bases, there was a span of 18 bases. This CDR3 has 15 residues. As DNA, the CDR3 is TGTGCCAGCAGTGAAGGGGTCAGGGCAGGACCCACCCTCCACTTT. Protein: CASSEGVRAGPTLHF.

At least ten counts were recorded for this clonotype. The chain joins TRBV18 to TRBJ2-4; no clear D. Per germline, CDR1 KGHSH and CDR2 LQKENI. The CDR3 is 14 residues long. The V and J ends lost 0 bases and 9 bases respectively, with 12 bases between them. This CDR3 reads CASSPPLVSAIQYF. Written as DNA, the CDR3 is TGTGCCAGCTCACCACCTTTGGTGTCGGCCATTCAGTACTTC. The full variable domain, in which reference TRBV18 and TRBJ2-4 provide the parts outside the CDR3, is NAGVMQNPRHLVRRRGQEARLRCSPMKGHSHVYWYRQLPEEGLKFMVYLQKENIIDESGMPKERFSAEFPKEGPSILRIQQVVRGDSAAYFCASSPPLVSAIQYFGAGTRLSVL.

As concerns this clonotype: Given a much more abundant clone one base away, this may be a read error. The rearrangement uses TRBV18 and TRBJ2-5, with D unclear. This CDR3 has 14 residues. Germline V gene sequence: CDR1 KGHSH, CDR2 LQKENI. V lost 0 bases to trimming and J lost 7 bases, with 12 bases between them. CDR3 DNA: TGTGCCAGCTCACCACCGGGTTTTCGGGCGACCCAGTACTTC. Translation: CASSPPGFRATQYF.

The sample holds a few counts of this clonotype. The chain uses TRBV20-1 and TRBJ1-2, with D tentatively TRBD1 (5 bases). The V and J ends lost 6 bases and 7 bases respectively, with 21 bases between them. Per germline, CDR1 DFQATT and CDR2 SNEGSKA (reference sequence). The CDR3 spans 14 residues. The CDR3 DNA reads TGCAGTGCGATTTCAGGGCCCCGGTGGCTTGGCTACACCTTC. Amino acids: CSAISGPRWLGYTF.

This clonotype was picked up many times. The rearrangement links TRBV5-5 to TRBJ2-7, with D perhaps matching TRBD1 (6 bases). V was pared by 3 bases and J by 2 bases, with 15 bases between. This CDR3 has 15 residues. The germline V gene encodes CDR1 SGHKS and CDR2 YYEKEE (reference sequence). The CDR3, as DNA: TGTGCCAGCAGCTGGACAGACTTATACACCTACGAGCAGTACTTC. Its translation is CASSWTDLYTYEQYF.

This clonotype was observed a handful of times. The rearrangement links TRBV19 to TRBJ1-5, with D maybe TRBD1 (5 bases). The CDR3 extends over 13 amino acids. The germline CDR1 and CDR2 sequences are LNHDA and SQIVND (reference sequence). V shed 3 bases and J shed 4 bases, with 7 bases lying between them. The DNA of the CDR3 is TGTGCCAGTAGTATTTGGGGGAATCAGCCCCAGCATTTT. Its protein product is CASSIWGNQPQHF.